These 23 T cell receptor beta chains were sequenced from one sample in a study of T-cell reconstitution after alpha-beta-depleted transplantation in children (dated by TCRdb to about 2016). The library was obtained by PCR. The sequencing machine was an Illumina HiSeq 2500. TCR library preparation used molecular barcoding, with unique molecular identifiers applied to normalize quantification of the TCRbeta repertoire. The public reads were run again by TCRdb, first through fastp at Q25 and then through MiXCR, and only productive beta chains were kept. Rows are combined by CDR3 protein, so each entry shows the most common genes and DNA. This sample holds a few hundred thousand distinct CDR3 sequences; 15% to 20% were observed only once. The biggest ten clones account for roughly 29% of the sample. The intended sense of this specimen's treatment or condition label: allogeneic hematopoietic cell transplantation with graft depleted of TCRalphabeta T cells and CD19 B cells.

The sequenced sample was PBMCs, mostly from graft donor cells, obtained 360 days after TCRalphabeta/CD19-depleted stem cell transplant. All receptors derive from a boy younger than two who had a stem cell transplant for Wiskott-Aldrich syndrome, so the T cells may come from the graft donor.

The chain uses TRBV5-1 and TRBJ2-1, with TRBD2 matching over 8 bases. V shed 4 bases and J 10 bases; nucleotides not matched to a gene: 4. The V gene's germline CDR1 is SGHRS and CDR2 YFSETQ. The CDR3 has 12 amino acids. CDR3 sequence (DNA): TGCGCCAGCAGCCAAAGCGGGAGCGAGCAGTTCTTC. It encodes CASSQSGSEQFF.

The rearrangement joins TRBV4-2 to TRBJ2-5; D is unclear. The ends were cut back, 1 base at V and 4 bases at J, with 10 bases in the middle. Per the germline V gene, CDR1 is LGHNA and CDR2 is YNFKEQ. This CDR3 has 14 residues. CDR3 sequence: CASSQGATGETQYF. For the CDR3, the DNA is TGTGCCAGCAGCCAAGGGGCCACGGGAGAGACCCAGTACTTC.

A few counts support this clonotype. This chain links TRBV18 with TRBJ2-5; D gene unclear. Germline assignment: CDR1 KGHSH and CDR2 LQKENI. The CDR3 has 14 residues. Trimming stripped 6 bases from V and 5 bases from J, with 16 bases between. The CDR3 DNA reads TGTGCCAGCTCCCCCAACTTGTCCAGGGAGACCCAGTACTTC. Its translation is CASSPNLSRETQYF. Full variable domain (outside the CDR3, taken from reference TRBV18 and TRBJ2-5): NAGVMQNPRHLVRRRGQEARLRCSPMKGHSHVYWYRQLPEEGLKFMVYLQKENIIDESGMPKERFSAEFPKEGPSILRIQQVVRGDSAAYFCASSPNLSRETQYFGPGTRLLVL.

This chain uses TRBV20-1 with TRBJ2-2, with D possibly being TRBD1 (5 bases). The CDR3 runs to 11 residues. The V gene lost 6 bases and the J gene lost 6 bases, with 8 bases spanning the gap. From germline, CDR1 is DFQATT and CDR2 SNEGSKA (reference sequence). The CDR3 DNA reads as TGCAGTGCCACCAGGGCCGGGGAGCTGTTTTTT. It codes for CSATRAGELFF.

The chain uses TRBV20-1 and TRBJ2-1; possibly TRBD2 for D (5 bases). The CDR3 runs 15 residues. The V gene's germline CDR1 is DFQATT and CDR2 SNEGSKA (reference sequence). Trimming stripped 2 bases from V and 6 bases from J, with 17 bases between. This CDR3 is CSARFRERLSNEQFF. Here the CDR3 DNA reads TGCAGTGCTAGATTCCGGGAACGGCTCTCCAATGAGCAGTTCTTC.

The CDR3 spells CASSNAGQTFTDEQYF. In DNA, the CDR3 is TGCGCCAGCAGCAATGCGGGACAGACGTTCACTGACGAGCAGTACTTC. This chain connects TRBV4-1 to TRBJ2-7; tentatively, D is TRBD1 (7 bases). Germline loops: CDR1 MGHRA, CDR2 YSYEKL. Trimming cost V 5 bases and J 5 bases, with 22 bases left between them. The CDR3 totals 16 residues.

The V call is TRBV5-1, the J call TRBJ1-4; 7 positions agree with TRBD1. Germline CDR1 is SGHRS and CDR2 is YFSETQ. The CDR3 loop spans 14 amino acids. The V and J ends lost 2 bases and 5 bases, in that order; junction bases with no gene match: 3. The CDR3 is CASSFRTGNEKLFF. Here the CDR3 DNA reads TGCGCCAGCAGCTTTCGGACAGGAAATGAAAAACTGTTTTTT.

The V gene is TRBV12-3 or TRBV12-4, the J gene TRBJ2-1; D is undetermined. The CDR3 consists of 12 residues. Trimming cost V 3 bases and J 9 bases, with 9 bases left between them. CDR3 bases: TGTGCCAGCAGTTTTGGGGTCGGTGAGCAGTTCTTC. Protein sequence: CASSFGVGEQFF.

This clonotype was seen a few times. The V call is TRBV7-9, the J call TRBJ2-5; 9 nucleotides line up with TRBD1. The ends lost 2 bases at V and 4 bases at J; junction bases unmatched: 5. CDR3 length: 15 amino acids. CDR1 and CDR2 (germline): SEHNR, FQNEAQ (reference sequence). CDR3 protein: CASSLTGTGLETQYF. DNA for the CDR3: TGTGCCAGCAGCTTAACGGGGACAGGGTTAGAGACCCAGTACTTC. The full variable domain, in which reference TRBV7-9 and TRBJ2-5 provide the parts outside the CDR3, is DTGVSQNPRHKITKRGQNVTFRCDPISEHNRLYWYRQTLGQGPEFLTYFQNEAQLEKSRLLSDRFSAERPKGSFSTLEIQRTEQGDSAMYLCASSLTGTGLETQYFGPGTRLLVL.

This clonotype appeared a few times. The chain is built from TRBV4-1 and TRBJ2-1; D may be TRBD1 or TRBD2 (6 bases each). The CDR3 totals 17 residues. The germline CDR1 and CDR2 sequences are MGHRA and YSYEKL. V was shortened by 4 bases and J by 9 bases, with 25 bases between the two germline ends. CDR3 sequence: CASSPVAAGAFLVEQFF. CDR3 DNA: TGCGCCAGCAGCCCGGTAGCGGCAGGGGCTTTTCTCGTTGAGCAGTTCTTC.

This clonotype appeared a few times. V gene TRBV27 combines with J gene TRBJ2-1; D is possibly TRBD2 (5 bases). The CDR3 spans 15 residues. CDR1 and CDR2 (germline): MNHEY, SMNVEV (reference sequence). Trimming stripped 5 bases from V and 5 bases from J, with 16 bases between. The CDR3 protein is CASSPFWGADNEQFF. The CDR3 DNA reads TGTGCCAGCAGTCCTTTTTGGGGAGCTGACAATGAGCAGTTCTTC.

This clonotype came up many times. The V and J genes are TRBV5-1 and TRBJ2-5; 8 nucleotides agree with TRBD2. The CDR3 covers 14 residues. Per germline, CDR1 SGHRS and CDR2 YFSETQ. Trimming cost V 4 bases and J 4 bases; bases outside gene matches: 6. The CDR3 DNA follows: TGCGCCAGCAGCCCCTTAGCGGGATCAGAGACCCAGTACTTC. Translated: CASSPLAGSETQYF.

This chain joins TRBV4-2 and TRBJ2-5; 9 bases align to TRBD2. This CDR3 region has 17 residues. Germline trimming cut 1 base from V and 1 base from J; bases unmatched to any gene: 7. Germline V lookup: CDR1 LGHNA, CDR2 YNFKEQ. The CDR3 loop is CASSQGGSGGSQETQYF. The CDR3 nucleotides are TGTGCCAGCAGCCAAGGGGGTAGCGGGGGCAGCCAAGAGACCCAGTACTTC.

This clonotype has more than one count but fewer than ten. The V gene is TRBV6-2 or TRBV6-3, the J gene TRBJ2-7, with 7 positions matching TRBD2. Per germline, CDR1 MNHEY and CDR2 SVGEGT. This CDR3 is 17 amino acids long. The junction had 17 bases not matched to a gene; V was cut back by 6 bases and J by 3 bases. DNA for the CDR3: TGTGCCAGCAGATCACCGGGACTACCTACCTCCCTCTACGAGCAGTACTTC. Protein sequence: CASRSPGLPTSLYEQYF.

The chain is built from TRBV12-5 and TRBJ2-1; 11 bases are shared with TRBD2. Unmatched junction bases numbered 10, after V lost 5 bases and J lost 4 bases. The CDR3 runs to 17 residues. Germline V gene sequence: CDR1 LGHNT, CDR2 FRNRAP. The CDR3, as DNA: TGTGCTAGTGGTGGGGGCGCCGGGACTAGCGGTTACAATGAGCAGTTCTTC. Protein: CASGGGAGTSGYNEQFF. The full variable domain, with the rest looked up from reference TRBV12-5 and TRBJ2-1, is DARVTQTPRHKVTEMGQEVTMRCQPILGHNTVFWYRQTMMQGLELLAYFRNRAPLDDSGMPKDRFSAEMPDATLATLKIQPSEPRDSAVYFCASGGGAGTSGYNEQFFGPGTRLTVL.

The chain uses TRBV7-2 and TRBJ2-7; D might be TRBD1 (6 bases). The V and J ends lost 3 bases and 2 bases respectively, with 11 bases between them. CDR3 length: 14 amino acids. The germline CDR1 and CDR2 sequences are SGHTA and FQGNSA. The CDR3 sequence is CASSFAAGAYEQYF. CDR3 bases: TGTGCCAGCAGCTTCGCGGCAGGGGCCTACGAGCAGTACTTC.

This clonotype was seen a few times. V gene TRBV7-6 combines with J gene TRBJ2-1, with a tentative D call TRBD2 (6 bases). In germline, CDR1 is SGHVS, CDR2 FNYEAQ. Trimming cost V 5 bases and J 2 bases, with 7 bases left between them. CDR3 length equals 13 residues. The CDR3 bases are TGTGCCAGCAGCGGAGGGACCTACAATGAGCAGTTCTTC. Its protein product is CASSGGTYNEQFF.

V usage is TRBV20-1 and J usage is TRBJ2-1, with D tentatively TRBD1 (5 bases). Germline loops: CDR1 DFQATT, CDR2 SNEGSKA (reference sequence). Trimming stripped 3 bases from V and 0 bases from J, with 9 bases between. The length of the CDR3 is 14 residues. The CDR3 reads CSARDTTSYNEQFF. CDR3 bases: TGCAGTGCTAGGGACACGACCTCCTACAATGAGCAGTTCTTC.

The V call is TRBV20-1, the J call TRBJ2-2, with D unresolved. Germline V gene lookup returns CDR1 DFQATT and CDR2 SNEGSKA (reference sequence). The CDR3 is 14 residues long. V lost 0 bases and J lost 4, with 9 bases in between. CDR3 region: CSARDGPVTGELFF. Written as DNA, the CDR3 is TGCAGTGCTAGAGATGGGCCGGTCACCGGGGAGCTGTTTTTT.

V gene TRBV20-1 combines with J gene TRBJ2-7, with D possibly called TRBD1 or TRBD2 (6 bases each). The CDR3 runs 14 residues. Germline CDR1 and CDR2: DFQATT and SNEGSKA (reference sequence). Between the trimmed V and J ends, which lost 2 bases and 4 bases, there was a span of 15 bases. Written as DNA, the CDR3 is TGCAGTGCTAGAAATGGGGGGCTGAGATACGAGCAGTACTTC. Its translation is CSARNGGLRYEQYF.

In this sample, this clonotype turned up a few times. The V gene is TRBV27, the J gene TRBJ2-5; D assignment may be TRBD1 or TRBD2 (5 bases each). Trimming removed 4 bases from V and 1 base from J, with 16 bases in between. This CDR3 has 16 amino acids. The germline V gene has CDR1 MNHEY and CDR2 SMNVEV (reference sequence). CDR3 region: CASSSGTASFQETQYF. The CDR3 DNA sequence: TGTGCCAGCAGTTCCGGGACGGCGTCTTTCCAAGAGACCCAGTACTTC.

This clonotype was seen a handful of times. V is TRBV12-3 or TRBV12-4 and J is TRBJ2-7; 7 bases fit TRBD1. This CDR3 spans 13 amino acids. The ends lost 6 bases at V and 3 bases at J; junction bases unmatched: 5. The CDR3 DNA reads TGTGCCAGCAGCCCGGGACAGAACTACGAGCAGTACTTC. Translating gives CASSPGQNYEQYF.

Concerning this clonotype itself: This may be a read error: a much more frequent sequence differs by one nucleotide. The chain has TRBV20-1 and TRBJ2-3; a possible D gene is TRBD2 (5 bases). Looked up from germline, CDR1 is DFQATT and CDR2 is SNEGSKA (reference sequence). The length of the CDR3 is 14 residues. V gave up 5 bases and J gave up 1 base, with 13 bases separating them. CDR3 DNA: TGCAGTGCTCATGGAGGCCCCTGCACAGATACGCAGTATTTT. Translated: CSAHGGPCTDTQYF.